Below are 8 T cell receptor beta chains sequenced from a single sample in a study. The sorted Tregs were CD4+CD25+CD127-/low cells. In TCRdb, the 5' RACE reads were re-called with MiXCR into one record per CDR3 protein. The sample holds roughly 60,000 distinct CDR3 sequences, less than 30% seen once. The sample taken for sequencing was tumor-infiltrating Tregs sorted from the breast tumor. These receptor sequences come from a female donor with breast cancer.

Remarks on this clonotype: This clone may be a read error of a much larger clone one base away. The chain joins TRBV6-5 to TRBJ1-1, with a tentative D call TRBD1 (5 bases). In germline, CDR1 is MNHEY, CDR2 SVGAGI. The CDR3 runs to 16 residues. The CDR3 loop is CASSYGGRIPNTKAFF. In DNA, the CDR3 is TGTGCCAGCAGTTACGGGGGGAGAATTCCTAACACTAAAGCTTTCTTT.

This clonotype was observed a handful of times. V is TRBV12-3 or TRBV12-4 and J is TRBJ2-5; 11 bases agree with TRBD1. Trimming at V came to 4 bases and at J to 2 bases, leaving 9 bases not matched to a gene. There are 17 residues in the CDR3. CDR3 in DNA: TGTGCCAGCAGTTCGCCCTGGGACAGGGGGGGACAAGAGACCCAGTACTTC. Translation gives CASSSPWDRGGQETQYF.

This clonotype was seen at least ten times. The chain's CDR3 is CSARDPSGRPNTEAFF. CDR3 in DNA: TGCAGTGCTAGAGATCCGTCGGGCAGACCGAACACTGAAGCTTTCTTT. The V gene is TRBV20-1, the J gene TRBJ1-1; D not certain. The V end was cut by 0 bases, the J end by 1 base, with 15 bases between. CDR3 length equals 16 residues. The germline CDR1 and CDR2 sequences are DFQATT and SNEGSKA (reference sequence).

This chain connects TRBV6-5 to TRBJ2-5; TRBD2 matches 8 bases. V lost 2 bases and J lost 2; bases outside the gene matches: 7. The CDR3 sequence is 16 residues long. Germline V gene lookup returns CDR1 MNHEY and CDR2 SVGAGI. For the CDR3, the DNA is TGTGCCAGCAGTTACCCGACTAGCGAACATCAAGAGACCCAGTACTTC. Protein product: CASSYPTSEHQETQYF.

This clonotype was picked up many times. The V gene is TRBV6-1, the J gene TRBJ1-2, with D unresolved. The CDR3 is 13 residues long. From germline, CDR1 is MNHNS and CDR2 SASEGT. The V end lost 3 bases, the J end lost 3 bases, and 8 bases lay between the germline ends. CDR3 coding DNA: TGTGCCAGCAGTGATCTGGCAGACTATGGCTACACCTTC. Amino acid sequence: CASSDLADYGYTF.

V and J are TRBV7-2 and TRBJ2-5; D call uncertain. This CDR3 has 13 residues. The germline V and J ends were trimmed by 5 bases and 5 bases, with 12 bases remaining between them. Germline lookup yields CDR1 SGHTA and CDR2 FQGNSA. The CDR3 here is CASSPPNGETQYF. The CDR3 DNA follows: TGTGCCAGCAGCCCTCCCAATGGCGAGACCCAGTACTTC. Filled out from reference TRBV7-2 and TRBJ2-5, the complete variable domain reads GAGVSQSPSNKVTEKGKDVELRCDPISGHTALYWYRQSLGQGLEFLIYFQGNSAPDKSGLPSDRFSAERTGGSVSTLTIQRTQQEDSAVYLCASSPPNGETQYFGPGTRLLVL.

This clonotype was picked up a small number of times. The V and J genes are TRBV28 and TRBJ1-3; TRBD1 agrees at 7 bases. The ends lost 5 bases at V and 0 bases at J; junction bases unmatched: 7. Germline V gene sequence: CDR1 MDHEN, CDR2 SYDVKM. The CDR3 sequence is 16 residues long. The CDR3 DNA follows: TGTGCCAGCAGTCCGACAGGGACTTACTCTGGAAACACCATATATTTT. This encodes CASSPTGTYSGNTIYF.

A word on this clonotype: A read error may account for a junction end that differs from germline. The V and J genes are TRBV4-2 and TRBJ1-2, with a tentative D call TRBD1 (5 bases). Germline CDR1 and CDR2: LGHNA and YNFKEQ. CDR3 length equals 15 residues. The CDR3 coding sequence is TGTGCCGGCAGCCAAGAGGGGAGCCGGGACTATGGCTACACCTTC. This codes for CAGSQEGSRDYGYTF.